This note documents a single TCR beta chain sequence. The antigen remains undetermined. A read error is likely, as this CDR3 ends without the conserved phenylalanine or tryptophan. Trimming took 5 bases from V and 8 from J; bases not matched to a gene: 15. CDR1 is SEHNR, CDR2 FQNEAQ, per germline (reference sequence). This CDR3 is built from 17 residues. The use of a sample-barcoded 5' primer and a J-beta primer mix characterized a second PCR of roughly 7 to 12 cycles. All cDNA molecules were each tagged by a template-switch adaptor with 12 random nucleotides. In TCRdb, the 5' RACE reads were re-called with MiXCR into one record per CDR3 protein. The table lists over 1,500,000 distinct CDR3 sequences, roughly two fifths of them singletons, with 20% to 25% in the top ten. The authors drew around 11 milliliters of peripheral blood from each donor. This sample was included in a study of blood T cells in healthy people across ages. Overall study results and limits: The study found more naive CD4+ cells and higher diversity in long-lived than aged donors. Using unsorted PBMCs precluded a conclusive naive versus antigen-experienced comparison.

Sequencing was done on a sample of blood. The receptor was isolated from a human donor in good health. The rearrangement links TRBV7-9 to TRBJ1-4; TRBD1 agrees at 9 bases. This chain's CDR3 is CASSPGTGNPWGEKLFL. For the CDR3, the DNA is TGTGCCAGCAGCCCCGGGACAGGGAACCCCTGGGGCGAAAAACTGTTTTTG.